This TCR beta chain appears in the sequencing data of a study of post-analysis software for immune sequencing data. Study summary: Relapsing-remitting, secondary progressive and progressive-relapsing multiple sclerosis courses were included.

TCR beta cDNA libraries had unique molecular identifiers. TCRdb analysed the PCR reads with MiXCR anew, one entry per CDR3 protein. This sample has about half a million distinct CDR3 sequences, with around 40% found just once. A note on this clonotype: Its target is unknown.

Overall study results and limits: Comparison with controls showed significantly lower normalized Chao1 diversity in multiple sclerosis patients.

The receptor's source is a girl between 5 and 17 years old with multiple sclerosis. The sequencing sample was made of blood.

CDR3 in amino acids: CSVDLLAGTHYEQYF. The CDR3 DNA reads as TGCAGCGTTGATCTGCTAGCGGGAACCCACTACGAGCAGTACTTC. V usage is TRBV29-1 and J usage is TRBJ2-7, with 9 bases lining up with TRBD2. Losses at the gene ends were 3 bases for V and 3 bases for J; bases not matched to a gene: 9. Germline lookup yields CDR1 SQVTM and CDR2 ANQGSEA. There are 15 residues in the CDR3.